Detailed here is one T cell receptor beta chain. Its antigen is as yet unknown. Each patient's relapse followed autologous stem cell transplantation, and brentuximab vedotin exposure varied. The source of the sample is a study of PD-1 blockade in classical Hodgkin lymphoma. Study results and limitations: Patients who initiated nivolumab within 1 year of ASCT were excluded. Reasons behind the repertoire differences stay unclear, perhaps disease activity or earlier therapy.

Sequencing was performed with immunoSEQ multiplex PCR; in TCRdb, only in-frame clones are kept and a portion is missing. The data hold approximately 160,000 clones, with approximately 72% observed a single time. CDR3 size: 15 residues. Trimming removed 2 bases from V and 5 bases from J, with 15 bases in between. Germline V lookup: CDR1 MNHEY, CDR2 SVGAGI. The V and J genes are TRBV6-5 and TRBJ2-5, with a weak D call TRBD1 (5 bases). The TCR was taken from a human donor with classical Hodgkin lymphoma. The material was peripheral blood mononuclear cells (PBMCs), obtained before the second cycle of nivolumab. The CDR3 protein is CASSYGQGWTETQYF. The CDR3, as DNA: TGTGCCAGCAGTTACGGGCAGGGATGGACGGAGACCCAGTACTTC.